This passage covers 12 T cell receptor beta chains from one sample sequenced in a study of shared clonotypes between healthy human individuals. Using immunoSEQ multiplex PCR, the repertoire was profiled, and TCRdb retains in-frame clones only, with some absent. The data show more than 2 million clones, 85% to 95% seen once. Sequenced sample: naive CD4+ T cells sorted from blood. The subset denotes: CD45RA+ positively selected. The receptors derive from a young man in good health.

The CDR3 loop reads CASSPTAGLPTDTQYF. CDR3 bases: TGCGCCAGCAGCCCGACAGCGGGACTGCCTACAGATACGCAGTATTTT. The V and J genes are TRBV5-1 and TRBJ2-3, with 7 bases lining up with TRBD2. The V gene's germline CDR1 is SGHRS and CDR2 YFSETQ. The CDR3 extends over 16 amino acids. The V gene end was trimmed by 4 bases and the J gene end by 3 bases; junction bases not matched to a gene: 11.

The chain carries TRBV7-2 and TRBJ2-7, with D perhaps matching TRBD1 or TRBD2 (5 bases each). Germline loops: CDR1 SGHTA, CDR2 FQGNSA. This CDR3 is 15 amino acids long. Trimming shortened V by 7 bases and J by 3 bases, and 19 bases separated the two germline ends. The CDR3: CASNTGTAALYEQYF. The CDR3, as DNA: TGTGCCAGCAACACCGGGACGGCGGCCCTCTACGAGCAGTACTTC. Full variable domain (remainder filled in from reference TRBV7-2 and TRBJ2-7): GAGVSQSPSNKVTEKGKDVELRCDPISGHTALYWYRQSLGQGLEFLIYFQGNSAPDKSGLPSDRFSAERTGGSVSTLTIQRTQQEDSAVYLCASNTGTAALYEQYFGPGTRLTVT.

This chain joins TRBV5-4 and TRBJ1-1, with D unresolved. Per the germline V gene, CDR1 is SGHNT and CDR2 is YYREEE (reference sequence). The CDR3 extends over 13 amino acids. V was trimmed by 2 bases and J by 0 bases, leaving 5 bases between them. The CDR3 protein is CASSFRMNTEAFF. Here the CDR3 DNA reads TGTGCCAGCAGCTTTAGAATGAACACTGAAGCTTTCTTT. The full variable domain, its missing parts supplied by reference TRBV5-4 and TRBJ1-1, is ETGVTQSPTHLIKTRGQQVTLRCSSQSGHNTVSWYQQALGQGPQFIFQYYREEENGRGNFPPRFSGLQFPNYSSELNVNALELDDSALYLCASSFRMNTEAFFGQGTRLTVV.

As concerns this clone: The sample has other DNA sequences that encode this CDR3 too. The chain recombines TRBV28 with TRBJ2-7; maybe TRBD1 (5 bases). This CDR3 is built from 14 residues. V was shortened by 6 bases and J by 0 bases, with 12 bases between the two germline ends. CDR1 and CDR2 from the germline V gene are MDHEN and SYDVKM. The CDR3 DNA reads as TGTGCCAGCAGCTTAACAGGTCCCTCCTACGAGCAGTACTTC. This translates into CASSLTGPSYEQYF. The full variable domain, in which reference TRBV28 and TRBJ2-7 provide the parts outside the CDR3, is DVKVTQSSRYLVKRTGEKVFLECVQDMDHENMFWYRQDPGLGLRLIYFSYDVKMKEKGDIPEGYSVSREKKERFSLILESASTNQTSMYLCASSLTGPSYEQYFGPGTRLTVT.

V usage is TRBV5-5 and J usage is TRBJ1-2, with a possible D match to TRBD1 (6 bases). The germline gives CDR1 SGHKS, CDR2 YYEKEE (reference sequence). The CDR3 length is 18 residues. Trimming left V 0 bases short and J 7 bases short, with 25 bases between. CDR3 residues: CASSLAVNREVNSGGYTF. DNA of the CDR3: TGTGCCAGCAGCTTGGCCGTTAACAGGGAGGTGAATTCTGGTGGCTACACCTTC.

The gene calls are TRBV7-6 and TRBJ1-4, with 8 bases that match TRBD1. There are 15 residues in the CDR3. Germline lookup yields CDR1 SGHVS and CDR2 FNYEAQ. The V and J ends lost 2 bases and 4 bases, in that order; junction bases with no gene match: 3. This chain's CDR3 is CASSLQGAYNEKLFF. The CDR3 DNA is TGTGCCAGCAGCTTACAGGGGGCTTATAATGAAAAACTGTTTTTT.

This chain connects TRBV2 to TRBJ1-2; D ambiguous. Per germline, CDR1 SNHLY and CDR2 FYNNEI. Trimming left V 3 bases short and J 2 bases short, with 13 bases between. The CDR3 runs to 15 residues. For the CDR3, the DNA is TGTGCCAGCAGTGACGGTGGCAGGCCAAACTATGGCTACACCTTC. It encodes CASSDGGRPNYGYTF.

The rearrangement links TRBV6-1 to TRBJ1-1; D is possibly TRBD1 (6 bases). V was clipped by 7 bases and J by 3 bases, with 9 bases between them. CDR1 and CDR2 (germline): MNHNS, SASEGT. The CDR3 loop spans 12 amino acids. CDR3 loop: CASKGVDTEAFF. The CDR3 nucleotides are TGTGCCAGCAAGGGGGTGGACACTGAAGCTTTCTTT.

This chain links TRBV5-5 with TRBJ1-5; 7 nucleotides agree with TRBD1. Per the germline V gene, CDR1 is SGHKS and CDR2 is YYEKEE (reference sequence). With V trimmed by 3 bases and J by 4 bases, 1 base remained unmatched. The CDR3 consists of 13 residues. CDR3 nucleotide sequence: TGTGCCAGCAGCTCAGGGGGGAATCAGCCCCAGCATTTT. Its translation is CASSSGGNQPQHF.

V usage is TRBV10-3 and J usage is TRBJ2-3, with 7 nucleotides matching TRBD2. Germline CDR1 reads ENHRY; CDR2 reads SYGVKD. Trimming removed 2 bases from V and 0 bases from J; junction bases left unmatched: 11. This CDR3 is 18 amino acids long. The CDR3 sequence is CAISEGLVPQSSTDTQYF. The CDR3 DNA follows: TGTGCCATCAGTGAGGGACTAGTTCCACAATCTAGCACAGATACGCAGTATTTT.

The CDR3 coding sequence is TGTGCCAGCGCCCCGGGGGCCAAAAACATTCAGTACTTC. Its translation: CASAPGAKNIQYF. The chain has TRBV6-1 and TRBJ2-4; maybe TRBD2 (5 bases). The CDR3 covers 13 residues. Trimming removed 8 bases at V and 1 base at J, with 9 bases between. Germline V lookup: CDR1 MNHNS, CDR2 SASEGT.

The rearrangement joins TRBV9 to TRBJ1-3; a possible D gene is TRBD1 (5 bases). Trimming removed 5 bases from V and 0 bases from J, with 12 bases in between. This CDR3 region has 15 residues. The germline gives CDR1 SGDLS, CDR2 YYNGEE. CDR3 nucleotides: TGTGCCAGCAGTCTCGACAGCTACTCTGGAAACACCATATATTTT. It encodes CASSLDSYSGNTIYF.